This T cell receptor beta chain was retrieved from a study of T-cell reconstitution after alpha-beta-depleted transplantation in children. For TCRbeta, the library was prepared with unique molecular identifiers. TCRdb analysed the PCR reads with MiXCR anew, one entry per CDR3 protein. The sample includes 350,000 to 400,000 distinct CDR3 sequences, roughly 21% of them seen just once. V lost 5 bases to trimming and J lost 1 base; unmatched junction nucleotides: 5. The length of the CDR3 is 14 residues. Germline values: CDR1 DFQATT, CDR2 SNEGSKA (reference sequence). This clonotype has at least ten counts.

The chain has TRBV20-1 and TRBJ2-3, with 8 positions matching TRBD2. The sequence was collected from a human donor who donated a stem cell graft to a child with acute myeloid leukemia. The sample here was PBMCs from the stem cell graft donor, taken from the stem cell graft. CDR3 in amino acids: CSAAGRAGTDTQYF. The CDR3 coding sequence is TGCAGTGCTGCCGGGAGGGCGGGCACAGATACGCAGTATTTT.